This entry concerns a single T cell receptor (beta chain). This clone's antigen is unknown. Qualities for individual bases were not recorded, and no much larger clone is one base off. This specimen comes from a study of cytomegalovirus exposure and HLA in healthy donors (dated by TCRdb to about 2017). About the investigation overall: An earlier analysis of 587 of the donors reported 276 Gb of sequence data and approximately 120 million unique TCR beta sequences obtained from approximately 180 million T cells. About 280 gigabases of sequencing data and around 88 million unique TCR sequences made up an early release that covered some 640 HLA-typed donors. Among the roughly 400 genotyped donors, approximately 77% belonged to the genetic ancestry cluster associated with self-reported Caucasian donors. The study was designed to test whether signatures of past pathogen exposure could be identified by cataloging public T cell receptors. Using immunosequencing, the study profiled T cell repertoires from 500 to 800 subjects and related those repertoires to cytomegalovirus serostatus. Along with the roughly 670-subject first cohort, a separate validation cohort of over a hundred different subjects was used. To predict cytomegalovirus infection status, the study brought together high-throughput TCR immunosequencing, statistical association of individual TCRs with disease status, and machine learning. A later analysis re-analyzed previously published TCR beta repertoires from 650 to 800 donors and added high-resolution HLA genotyping to study TCR occurrence patterns. The later analysis used no new phenotypic data to find candidate immune exposures, relying instead on TCR beta sequences and their occurrence across donors. An earlier analysis of roughly 580 of the donors used high-throughput TCR beta sequencing to judge whether each TCR beta V gene segment behaved as functional or pseudogenic. Donor age, sex, ethnicity and CMV serostatus were collected together with the repertoire data. In a later genetic analysis, genome-wide SNP genotypes for about three fifths of the roughly 670 donors were used, and that subset was treated as a discovery cohort. All discovery cohort repertoires had been generated using a single sequencing platform. Both class I and class II loci were covered by HLA typing, at four-digit resolution. The number of donors typed differed by locus, with roughly 629-640 for A, B, C, DRB1 and DQB1, more than 500 for DQA1, 606 for DPA1, and under 490 for DPB1. Four to six DR-DQ haplotypes were handled as single units for association and clustering, since linkage in the cohort was strong. Among 300 to 500 genotyped donors of the cohort, an average of about 220,000 unique TCR beta nucleotide sequences was sequenced per donor, of which roughly 17% were non-productive. The full study reports these points: A cluster of highly shared sequence variants was judged likely to be a technical artifact of the sequencing pipeline. Presence/absence analyses assumed roughly uniform sequencing depth across donors, an assumption that may not hold. In a later analysis, several top co-occurrence clusters were reported to appear linked to parvovirus B19, influenza, CMV and Epstein-Barr virus. According to a later analysis, most CMV-associated TCR beta chains appeared to be HLA-restricted, and the HLA associations seemed to be driven largely by CMV exposure. The authors suggested that the approach could potentially be generalized to other disease states and immunological phenotypes. In an earlier analysis of around 600 of the donors, most TCR beta V segments were observed in productive rearrangements about 90% or about 30% of the time, broadly matching IMGT annotations. A later analysis associated 15,000 to 20,000 TCR beta sequences with specific HLA alleles at a false discovery rate of 0.05. According to a later analysis, TCR association rates differed among HLA loci, with DRB1 alleles showing the most associated TCRs and HLA-C alleles showing the fewest. A later analysis found that HLA-associated TCR beta chains were more clonally expanded and had lower generation probabilities than equally common non-associated chains. Most TCR sequences were seen in very few donors, while some public TCRs were found in many individuals. In the study, some 180 TCR beta chains were listed as associated with cytomegalovirus. Correlated functional status among segregating V segments might be attributable to linkage disequilibrium, but an unknown experimental factor could not be ruled out. For the cohort, immune exposure information was limited to CMV serostatus. A later genetic analysis reported fewer N-insertions in productive TCRs among donors in an Asian-associated ancestry cluster than the roughly 670-donor mean. Because HLA typing was unavailable for some donors at each locus, only the typed subset was used in association tests. Some IMGT-functional V segments, including TRBV6-2 and TRBV6-3, could not be told apart with the 87-base-pair reads, so those segments were excluded. The classifier was reported to diagnose cytomegalovirus status with high specificity and sensitivity in both the original and validation cohorts. In vitro tests confirmed that a few of the cytomegalovirus-associated TCR beta chains recognize cytomegalovirus antigens. V-gene and J-gene trimming of TCR beta chains was associated with a missense DCLRE1C variant in a later genetic analysis, and the association was replicated in an independent cohort. A further reported finding was that TCR beta sequences accurately predicted the HLA-A and HLA-B alleles for most subjects in the first cohort. The cohort was sequenced for TCR beta chains only, and without alpha or paired-chain data the features that could be detected were limited. Assigning TCR associations to individual alleles was difficult when HLA alleles, especially DR and DQ, strongly co-occurred. Over 15 rarely observed V segments, including chromosome 9 orphons, were excluded from the earlier analysis of several hundred of the donors because counts were too low.

The cohort comprised fewer than 700 healthy bone marrow donors. Cohort members were all nominally healthy when sampled, although unrecorded immune exposures were likely present. The donor tested CMV seronegative and was one of the 352 seronegative cohort members. Every donor gave a peripheral blood sample, and the peripheral blood mononuclear cells from that sample were used for TCR beta sequencing. The Qiagen DNeasy Blood Extraction Kit was used to extract genomic DNA from the blood cell samples. Receptors were amplified or captured by the immunoSEQ multiplex PCR assay. A mixture of 60 forward primers for TCR Vbeta segments and 13 reverse primers for TCR Jbeta segments was used in the multiplex PCR. Amplification of the CDR3 region of rearranged TCR beta genes was performed with a multiplex PCR assay on genomic DNA. The amplified TCR beta libraries were sequenced on the Illumina HiSeq System as 87-base-pair reads. In the paper's pipeline: In a later analysis, some 80 million unique TCR beta chains were counted across the approximately 640 repertoires, and around 11 million of these chains were shared by at least two donors. To remove PCR and sequencing errors, raw reads were error-corrected and collapsed into unique sequences using a nearest-neighbor algorithm that merged closely related sequences. V, D and J gene segments were assigned by aligning CDR3 sequences to IMGT reference sequences. For a sequence to be retained, a match of at least six nucleotides was required to both a V gene segment and a J gene segment. Rearrangements were called productive when the CDR3 lacked stop codons and stayed in frame with V and J; all others were non-productive. CDR3 was defined according to IMGT convention as the region running from the second conserved V-encoded cysteine to the conserved J-encoded phenylalanine. In an earlier analysis of around 540 of the donors, sequences lacking an unambiguous match to a single V gene segment were excluded. In an earlier analysis of several hundred of the donors, V segments were called functional above 56.7% productive rearrangements and were called segregating when the between-donor standard deviation exceeded 5%. A statistical classification framework was developed to diagnose cytomegalovirus status using the catalog of TCR beta chain sequences. A later analysis assigned V and J genes by comparing TCR nucleotide sequences with IMGT/GENE-DB human TR gene sequences. A later analysis assigned CDR3 sequences and most-parsimonious VDJ recombination scenarios with the TCRdist pipeline. In a later analysis, every TCR beta chain was defined by the combination of its CDR3 amino acid sequence and its V-gene family, and reads without a unique V-gene family were dropped. In a later analysis, approximately 640 highly shared, low-generation-probability nucleotide sequences were removed to address suspected cross-contamination and a sequencing artifact. A later analysis calculated a clonal expansion index for each public chain from normalized within-repertoire ranks of inferred template counts. A later analysis computed generation probabilities with a VDJ recombination model fitted to out-of-frame rearrangements, and checked the results against IGoR. Hypergeometric tests were used in a later analysis to score TCR-TCR, TCR-HLA and TCR-CMV co-occurrence, with a repertoire-size bias correction applied to the TCR pairs. In a later analysis, false discovery rates were estimated by permuting HLA or CMV assignments 20 times. In a later analysis, co-occurring TCRs were grouped with DBSCAN, and TCRdist sequence similarity was added when clustering was performed within HLA-allele-positive subsets. For co-occurrence clustering, repertoires with fewer than 30,000 or more than 120,000 public chains were excluded, along with roughly five repertoires with anomalous nucleotide sharing. TCRdb limited this immuneACCESS table to in-frame rearrangements with V and J called. A share of clones is missing; checked studies link under half to unresolved V genes, and the rest is unexplained. From that table come the V and J calls and clone size; the DNA was used to work out D and trimming. This sample gives 150,000 to 200,000 clones in total; 87% of them show up just once. In total, the top ten clones hold approximately 1.1% of the sample.

The cysteine opens and the phenylalanine closes a CDR3 of 15 amino acids. Solely the CDR3 DNA is kept, with 45 bases framed from the first base. The trim is 0 bases for V and 6 bases for J, with a gap of 9 bases between the germline ends. CDR1 MNHEY and CDR2 SMNVEV are derived from the germline V gene (reference sequence). This chain is built from TRBV27 and TRBJ1-6; D gene: possibly TRBD1, on 5 matching bases. Sequenced: PBMCs. The TCR originated in a boy younger than 10 in good health and CMV-seronegative. The DNA sequence is as follows: TGTGCCAGCAGTTTATCGAGGGGAGGTAATTCACCCCTCCACTTT. Its product reads: CASSLSRGGNSPLHF.